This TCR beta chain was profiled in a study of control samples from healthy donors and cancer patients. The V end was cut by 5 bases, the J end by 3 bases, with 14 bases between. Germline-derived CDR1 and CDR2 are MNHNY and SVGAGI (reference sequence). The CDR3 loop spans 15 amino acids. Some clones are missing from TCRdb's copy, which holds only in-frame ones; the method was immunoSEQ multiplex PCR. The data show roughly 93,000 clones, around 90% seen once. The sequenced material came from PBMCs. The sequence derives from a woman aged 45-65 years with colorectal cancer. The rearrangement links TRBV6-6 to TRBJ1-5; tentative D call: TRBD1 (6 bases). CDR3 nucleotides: TGTGCCAGCAGTAGGTCGGGGGCAGCCAATCAGCCCCAGCATTTT. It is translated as CASSRSGAANQPQHF.